The 26 T cell receptor beta chains in this list originate from one sample, sequenced in a study of human T cells and chemical hapten exposure. One entry per CDR3 protein, called by TCRdb with MiXCR from the RACE reads. Of 150,000 to 200,000 distinct CDR3 sequences listed, around a quarter are singletons. The sample's time point: patch test 3, about 24 weeks after DPC sensitization. Indicated treatment: therapeutic diphenylcyclopropenone sensitization with weekly scalp DPC. This material consisted of whole blood, taken in connection with sensitization to the hapten diphenylcyclopropenone (DPC). These receptors all come from a woman aged 18-29 years with alopecia areata. Some clones in this sample may be carry-over from other donors' samples.

This clonotype was seen only a few times. V usage is TRBV12-3 or TRBV12-4 and J usage is TRBJ2-4; no definite D call. The CDR3 spans 12 residues. Trimming shortened V by 10 bases and J by 1 base, and 8 bases separated the two germline ends. For the CDR3, the DNA is TGTGCCACCACTACGGCCAAAAACATTCAGTACTTC. This codes for CATTTAKNIQYF.

The sample holds a few counts of this clonotype. The chain is built from TRBV6-2 or TRBV6-3 and TRBJ2-3, with D tentatively TRBD2 (5 bases). Looked up from germline, CDR1 is MNHEY and CDR2 is SVGEGT. V was clipped by 7 bases and J by 4 bases, with 18 bases between them. This CDR3 is built from 15 residues. CDR3 coding DNA: TGTGCCAGCACTGAACCCGGGAAGCGTGCAGATACGCAGTATTTT. It is translated as CASTEPGKRADTQYF.

The V and J genes are TRBV7-7 and TRBJ2-2; D assignment may be TRBD1 or TRBD2 (5 bases each). This CDR3 has 14 residues. Germline assignment: CDR1 SSHAT and CDR2 FNYEAQ (reference sequence). V was clipped by 6 bases and J by 0 bases, with 8 bases between them. Here the CDR3 DNA reads TGTGCCAGCAGAATGGGGGCGAACACCGGGGAGCTGTTTTTT. Its translation: CASRMGANTGELFF.

About this clonotype itself: With a much larger clone just one base away, this may be a read error. V and J are TRBV7-2 and TRBJ1-6; D unclear. Germline-derived CDR1 and CDR2 are SGHTA and FQGNSA. The CDR3 totals 17 residues. This chain's CDR3 is CASSPEWASSHNSPLHF. CDR3 coding DNA: TGTGCCAGCAGCCCAGAGTGGGCGAGCTCCCATAATTCACCCCTCCACTTT.

V gene TRBV29-1 combines with J gene TRBJ2-1; a possible D gene is TRBD2 (5 bases). The CDR3 is 13 amino acids. Trimming removed 4 bases at V and 7 bases at J, with 14 bases between. Per germline, CDR1 SQVTM and CDR2 ANQGSEA. CDR3 protein: CSVGGVFENEQFF. Written as DNA, the CDR3 is TGCAGCGTTGGGGGAGTGTTTGAGAATGAGCAGTTCTTC.

This chain connects TRBV27 to TRBJ2-5; D not resolved. The germline V gene has CDR1 MNHEY and CDR2 SMNVEV (reference sequence). The CDR3 runs to 14 residues. V lost 2 bases and J 4 bases, leaving 11 bases between the germline ends. Here the CDR3 DNA reads TGTGCCAGCAGTTTAAACCTTGTGGTAGAGACCCAGTACTTC. Translating it yields CASSLNLVVETQYF.

This clonotype was detected a few times. The CDR3 reads CASSQDTLAGGPTGELFF. CDR3 bases: TGCGCCAGCAGCCAAGATACCCTAGCCGGGGGGCCCACCGGGGAGCTGTTTTTT. This chain links TRBV4-3 with TRBJ2-2, with D perhaps TRBD2 (7 bases). The germline CDR1 and CDR2 sequences are LGHNA and YSLEER. V was shortened by 0 bases and J by 4 bases, with 18 bases between the two germline ends. The CDR3 runs 18 residues.

The genes are TRBV29-1 and TRBJ1-2; the D is unclear. Trimming took off 1 base at V and 4 bases at J, with 10 bases between the two ends. The length of the CDR3 is 13 residues. Germline V gene data show CDR1 as SQVTM and CDR2 as ANQGSEA. CDR3 loop: CSVEVLVPYGYTF. DNA of the CDR3: TGCAGCGTTGAAGTGCTGGTACCCTATGGCTACACCTTC.

This clonotype has just a few counts. This rearrangement joins TRBV29-1 to TRBJ2-7; possible D gene TRBD1, 6 bases. V lost 2 bases to trimming and J lost 1 base, with 6 bases between them. There are 12 residues in the CDR3. Germline V CDR1 and CDR2: SQVTM, ANQGSEA. The DNA for the CDR3 is TGCAGCGTTGAACAGGGGTCCTACGAGCAGTACTTC. This sequence encodes CSVEQGSYEQYF.

This clonotype was detected only a few times. The chain recombines TRBV27 with TRBJ2-5, with unresolved D. This CDR3 comprises 15 residues. Germline lookup yields CDR1 MNHEY and CDR2 SMNVEV (reference sequence). Trimming stripped 2 bases from V and 0 bases from J, with 10 bases between. CDR3 sequence (DNA): TGTGCCAGCAGTTTAAGTGTCCAGTACCAAGAGACCCAGTACTTC. Encoded protein: CASSLSVQYQETQYF.

This clonotype was seen only once. This chain joins TRBV7-2 and TRBJ1-5; D not resolved. Trimming took 1 base from V and 0 from J, leaving 13 bases between them. Germline loops: CDR1 SGHTA, CDR2 FQGNSA. The CDR3 spans 17 residues. As DNA, the CDR3 is TGTGCCAGCAGCTTAGTCAGCAGCCCTTATAGCAATCAGCCCCAGCATTTT. Protein sequence: CASSLVSSPYSNQPQHF.

This clonotype was counted a few times. The chain links TRBV6-2 or TRBV6-3 to TRBJ2-7; the match to TRBD1 covers 9 bases. This CDR3 is 11 amino acids long. V lost 10 bases and J lost 5; bases outside the gene matches: 3. Germline-derived CDR1 and CDR2 are MNHEY and SVGEGT. CDR3 nucleotides: TGTGCCACCGGGACAGGGCACGAGCAGTACTTC. Translated: CATGTGHEQYF.

This clonotype showed up many times. The V and J genes are TRBV7-9 and TRBJ1-1, with 7 positions matching TRBD1. The V and J ends lost 4 bases and 2 bases, in that order; junction bases with no gene match: 4. CDR3 length equals 14 residues. Germline CDR1 and CDR2: SEHNR and FQNEAQ (reference sequence). CDR3 sequence (DNA): TGTGCCAGCAGCTCAGGGACAGCTAACACTGAAGCTTTCTTT. Translated: CASSSGTANTEAFF.

This chain uses TRBV2 with TRBJ2-3, with 9 positions matching TRBD2. The junction had 0 bases not matched to a gene; V was cut back by 4 bases and J by 1 base. Germline CDR1 and CDR2: SNHLY and FYNNEI. This CDR3 contains 14 residues. The CDR3 here is CASSASGGTDTQYF. In nucleotides, the CDR3 is TGTGCCAGCAGTGCTAGCGGGGGCACAGATACGCAGTATTTT.

The rearrangement joins TRBV10-3 to TRBJ1-1, with D hard to call. The CDR3 has 13 amino acids. V lost 9 bases and J 3 bases, leaving 14 bases between the germline ends. Germline-derived CDR1 and CDR2 are ENHRY and SYGVKD. CDR3 sequence (DNA): TGTGCCATTTCTCAAACGGGATACACTGAAGCTTTCTTT. Translated: CAISQTGYTEAFF.

The rearrangement joins TRBV5-1 to TRBJ1-4, with TRBD1 identical over 8 bases. The CDR3 length is 16 residues. Trimming took 4 bases from V and 0 from J; bases not matched to a gene: 5. In germline, CDR1 is SGHRS, CDR2 YFSETQ. This chain's CDR3 is CASSTGQAATNEKLFF. In nucleotides, the CDR3 is TGCGCCAGCAGCACGGGACAGGCTGCAACTAATGAAAAACTGTTTTTT.

The V gene is TRBV23-1, the J gene TRBJ2-4; TRBD2 matches at 10 bases. TRBV23-1 is identified as an open reading frame with a role that is uncertain. Trimming took 7 bases from V and 9 from J; bases not matched to a gene: 12. The CDR3 is 15 amino acids. CDR3 sequence (DNA): TGCGCCAGCAAAACTAGCGGGGATGTTTCAGGCATTCAGTACTTC. Protein product: CASKTSGDVSGIQYF.

This clonotype was picked up many times. V and J are TRBV6-5 and TRBJ1-2, with 7 bases aligning to TRBD1. CDR3 length: 15 residues. Unmatched junction bases numbered 6, after V lost 5 bases and J lost 0 bases. From germline, CDR1 is MNHEY and CDR2 SVGAGI. This CDR3 reads CASSPRQGSNYGYTF. The CDR3 bases are TGTGCCAGCAGTCCCAGACAGGGATCTAACTATGGCTACACCTTC.

In its sample, this clonotype was seen many times. V is TRBV6-4 and J is TRBJ1-5; 10 bases are shared with TRBD1. CDR3 size: 18 residues. Germline lookup yields CDR1 MRHNA and CDR2 SNTAGT. Germline trimming cut 4 bases from V and 0 bases from J; bases unmatched to any gene: 9. This chain's CDR3 is CASSGSGTGVGSNQPQHF. CDR3 nucleotides: TGTGCCAGCAGTGGCTCCGGGACAGGGGTGGGTAGCAATCAGCCCCAGCATTTT.

This clonotype came up a few times. The rearrangement uses TRBV18 and TRBJ2-3, with D possibly TRBD2 on 6 matching bases. The CDR3 totals 16 residues. V was cut by 2 bases and J by 0 bases, with 12 bases left in between. Per germline, CDR1 KGHSH and CDR2 LQKENI. CDR3 sequence: CASSPKPGTSTDTQYF. The CDR3 region has the DNA TGTGCCAGCTCACCAAAACCCGGGACTAGCACAGATACGCAGTATTTT.

In DNA, the CDR3 is TGTGCCAGCAGAACCGGGACACCGTCCCCCTACGAGCAGTACTTC. Translating gives CASRTGTPSPYEQYF. The J gene is TRBJ2-7, the V gene TRBV27; D is perhaps TRBD1 (6 bases). CDR1 and CDR2 (germline): MNHEY, SMNVEV (reference sequence). V lost 6 bases to trimming and J lost 2 bases, with 17 bases between them. There are 15 residues in the CDR3.

The rearrangement uses TRBV29-1 and TRBJ1-2, with D perhaps matching TRBD1 (6 bases). This CDR3 spans 13 amino acids. Between the trimmed V and J ends, which lost 4 bases and 1 base, there was a span of 10 bases. Germline V lookup: CDR1 SQVTM, CDR2 ANQGSEA. CDR3 in DNA: TGCAGCGTTGCCGCGGACAGTAACTATGGCTACACCTTC. Translated: CSVAADSNYGYTF.

This clonotype was detected a few times. The chain carries TRBV7-9 and TRBJ1-4; D is uncertain. The CDR3 extends over 15 amino acids. Germline V lookup: CDR1 SEHNR, CDR2 FQNEAQ (reference sequence). With 5 bases removed from V and 0 bases from J, the gap between germline ends came to 10 bases. The CDR3 is CASSGRQATNEKLFF. DNA for the CDR3: TGTGCCAGCAGCGGTCGACAAGCAACTAATGAAAAACTGTTTTTT. The full variable domain, in which reference TRBV7-9 and TRBJ1-4 provide the parts outside the CDR3, is DTGVSQNPRHKITKRGQNVTFRCDPISEHNRLYWYRQTLGQGPEFLTYFQNEAQLEKSRLLSDRFSAERPKGSFSTLEIQRTEQGDSAMYLCASSGRQATNEKLFFGSGTQLSVL.

This clonotype has only a few counts. The chain carries TRBV7-2 and TRBJ2-5, with a weak D call TRBD2 (6 bases). V lost 8 bases and J lost 3, with 19 bases in between. This CDR3 contains 15 residues. Germline assignment: CDR1 SGHTA and CDR2 FQGNSA. CDR3 sequence (DNA): TGTGCCAGCCAACCTCTAGCGACTCCTAAAGAGACCCAGTACTTC. Its translation: CASQPLATPKETQYF.

The chain recombines TRBV7-3 with TRBJ2-6; D is unresolved. Trimming stripped 5 bases from V and 1 base from J, with 15 bases between. This CDR3 comprises 17 residues. Germline-derived CDR1 and CDR2 are SGHTA and FQGTGA. CDR3 residues: CASSPPVRVSGANVLTF. DNA of the CDR3: TGTGCCAGCAGCCCCCCCGTTCGGGTTTCTGGGGCCAACGTCCTGACTTTC.

This clonotype was seen a few times. V is TRBV15 and J is TRBJ1-5; a weak D match, TRBD1 (5 bases). The germline V gene encodes CDR1 LNHNV and CDR2 YYDKDF (reference sequence). The CDR3 has 13 residues. Trimming pared 11 bases from V and 4 bases from J, leaving 15 bases between. The CDR3: CAVGLRGNQPQHF. CDR3 DNA: TGTGCCGTCGGACTCCGGGGGAATCAGCCCCAGCATTTT.